This entry is about one T cell receptor beta chain. Its antigen remains unidentified. These data originate in a study of cytomegalovirus exposure and HLA in healthy donors. Study-wide results and limits: There was a cluster of highly shared sequence variants that was likely a sequencing artifact.

In the PCR, 60 Vbeta and 13 Jbeta primers were used. The assay was immunoSEQ multiplex PCR, and TCRdb's table has in-frame clones only and misses some. The table shows 150,000 to 250,000 clones, with around 86% occurring only once. Those who donated were healthy bone marrow donors. Unrecorded immune exposure was likely among donors, who were nominally healthy when sampled. Trimming removed 5 bases at V and 4 bases at J, with 13 bases between. Looked up from germline, CDR1 is MNHEY and CDR2 is SMNVEV (reference sequence). The CDR3 runs to 14 residues. This chain links TRBV27 with TRBJ2-3; D uncertain. The sequence derives from a woman aged 45 to 65 in good health and CMV-seropositive. Sequenced input: PBMCs. The CDR3, as DNA: TGTGCCAGCAGTCCTTCGGTCTCCTCAGATACGCAGTATTTT. Residues: CASSPSVSSDTQYF.